The clone carrying this T cell receptor (beta chain) appeared a few times. This entry comes from a study of blood T cell repertoires in COVID-19. Participants, about 18 to 90 years old, spanned 25 or so US areas. In the authors' workflow: Cell counts per sample came from amplifying reference gene primers. Sequencing used immunoSEQ multiplex PCR; TCRdb keeps in-frame clones, though not all of them. V, J and clone size derive from that table, while D and trimming were established from the DNA sequence. In the table there are some 260,000 clones, around four fifths of which are singletons. This CDR3 spans 14 amino acids. CDR1 is MNHEY and CDR2 is SVGAGI in the germline V gene. V was pared by 5 bases and J by 5 bases, with 14 bases between.

The sequence derives from a man aged 25 to 40 with acute COVID-19. V and J are TRBV6-5 and TRBJ2-3, with D possibly matching TRBD1 (6 bases). The sequenced sample was PBMCs or T cells enriched from blood (not recorded which). The CDR3 DNA reads as TGTGCCAGCAGTCCAGGGGCCAGGCGAGATACGCAGTATTTT. It specifies CASSPGARRDTQYF.